This TCR beta chain was recorded in a study of T cell responses to AZD1222 COVID-19 vaccine. Study background: Analysis merged second doses at about 4 or about 12 weeks.

The V and J ends lost 3 bases and 3 bases respectively, with 5 bases between them. This CDR3 comprises 11 residues. CDR1 GTSNPN and CDR2 SVGIG come from the germline V gene (reference sequence). Libraries were prepared by immunoSEQ multiplex PCR; TCRdb keeps only in-frame clonotypes and omits some of them. Of some 30,000 clones in the sample, about 86% were seen once. This clone was recorded only once. The chain employs TRBV30 and TRBJ1-1; no definite D call. Sequences were derived from peripheral blood, sampled on day 0 of AZD1222 vaccination. This receptor was obtained from an adult in good health. As DNA, the CDR3 is TGTGCCTGGAGCGGGGACACTGAAGCTTTCTTT. This codes for CAWSGDTEAFF. The complete variable domain, with remaining parts taken from reference TRBV30 and TRBJ1-1, reads SQTIHQWPATLVQPVGSPLSLECTVEGTSNPNLYWYRQAAGRGLQLLFYSVGIGQISSEVPQNLSASRPQDRQFILSSKKLLLSDSGFYLCAWSGDTEAFFGQGTRLTVV.